The 27 T cell receptor beta chains below all came from one sample that was sequenced in a study of cytomegalovirus exposure and HLA in healthy donors. PCR employed 60 Vbeta and 13 Jbeta primers. Generated by immunoSEQ multiplex PCR, the TCRdb table keeps only in-frame clones and is missing some. The sample holds 100,000 to 150,000 clones, 77% seen once. Sequenced input: PBMCs. The receptor set was obtained from a woman aged 60-70 years in good health and CMV-seronegative.

V usage is TRBV19 and J usage is TRBJ2-1, with 11 bases fitting TRBD2. J was trimmed by 5 bases and V by 7 bases; bases with no gene match: 7. Germline loops: CDR1 LNHDA, CDR2 SQIVND (reference sequence). The CDR3 has 15 amino acids. CDR3 nucleotides: TGTGCCAGTACCCCCCTAGCGGGAGGTAACAATGAGCAGTTCTTC. It specifies CASTPLAGGNNEQFF.

The chain is built from TRBV27 and TRBJ1-1; D unresolved. The CDR3 spans 14 residues. Germline V gene lookup returns CDR1 MNHEY and CDR2 SMNVEV (reference sequence). With 3 bases removed from V and 1 base from J, the gap between germline ends came to 9 bases. The CDR3: CASSLGGENTEAFF. CDR3 nucleotides: TGTGCCAGCAGTTTGGGCGGGGAGAACACTGAAGCTTTCTTT.

This chain joins TRBV7-6 and TRBJ2-2; maybe TRBD2 (6 bases). The V and J ends lost 1 base and 1 base respectively, with 13 bases between them. The CDR3 runs to 17 residues. The V gene's germline CDR1 is SGHVS and CDR2 FNYEAQ. The CDR3 spells CASSLVGGARNTGELFF. The CDR3 DNA sequence: TGTGCCAGCAGCTTAGTTGGCGGGGCCCGGAACACCGGGGAGCTGTTTTTT.

This sequence joins TRBV5-3 and TRBJ2-1; D might be TRBD1 (5 bases). TRBV5-3 carries the ORF label, with uncertain function. The CDR3 runs 15 residues. With 8 bases removed from V and 7 bases from J, the gap between germline ends came to 22 bases. The CDR3 region is CASRFRGHPSNEQFF. CDR3 DNA: TGTGCCAGTAGGTTTCGAGGACACCCTTCGAATGAGCAGTTCTTC.

This sequence joins TRBV19 and TRBJ1-1; the D gene is possibly TRBD1 (5 bases). This CDR3 is 15 amino acids long. V lost 4 bases and J lost 5, with 17 bases in between. Germline CDR1 is LNHDA and CDR2 is SQIVND (reference sequence). The DNA of the CDR3 is TGTGCCAGTAGTAATGGGACTCGGGGGAGGACTGAAGCTTTCTTT. Translating it yields CASSNGTRGRTEAFF.

The CDR3 nucleotides read TGTGCCAGCAGCGTAGGCGGCACGGCGGAGACCCAGTACTTC. Translation gives CASSVGGTAETQYF. The V gene is TRBV9, the J gene TRBJ2-5; D is unresolved. The V gene lost 0 bases and the J gene lost 5 bases, with 11 bases spanning the gap. Germline loops: CDR1 SGDLS, CDR2 YYNGEE. The CDR3 loop spans 14 amino acids.

The chain links TRBV5-4 to TRBJ1-2, with 7 bases fitting TRBD1. The junction had 4 bases not matched to a gene; V was cut back by 2 bases and J by 3 bases. Germline CDR1 reads SGHNT; CDR2 reads YYREEE (reference sequence). This CDR3 contains 14 residues. CDR3 in DNA: TGTGCCAGCAGCTTACCCGGGACAGACTATGGCTACACCTTC. Protein: CASSLPGTDYGYTF.

V is TRBV5-1 and J is TRBJ1-1, with D possibly being TRBD1 (5 bases). Trimming pared 0 bases from V and 7 bases from J, leaving 19 bases between. The CDR3 runs 16 residues. CDR1 SGHRS and CDR2 YFSETQ come from the germline V gene. CDR3 loop: CASSLAPAGRALEAFF. CDR3 nucleotide sequence: TGCGCCAGCAGCTTGGCCCCGGCAGGGAGGGCTCTTGAAGCTTTCTTT.

The chain carries TRBV2 and TRBJ2-7; 7 nucleotides agree with TRBD1. The CDR3 covers 15 residues. Germline V gene data show CDR1 as SNHLY and CDR2 as FYNNEI. With 2 bases clipped from V and 2 bases from J, the junction kept 6 bases outside the gene matches. The CDR3 spells CASSEIGQVPYEQYF. For the CDR3, the DNA is TGTGCCAGCAGTGAAATTGGACAGGTTCCCTACGAGCAGTACTTC.

This clone has just a few counts. The V and J genes are TRBV7-3 and TRBJ1-1; D uncertain. Trimming took 3 bases from V and 3 from J, leaving 8 bases between them. The CDR3 sequence is 13 residues long. Germline CDR1 and CDR2: SGHTA and FQGTGA. CDR3 nucleotide sequence: TGTGCCAGCAGCTTCGGGGATTACACTGAAGCTTTCTTT. The encoded protein is CASSFGDYTEAFF.

The chain is built from TRBV19 and TRBJ2-2; TRBD2 matches 8 bases. The CDR3 is 14 amino acids. Trimming took 6 bases from V and 6 from J; bases not matched to a gene: 6. Germline values: CDR1 LNHDA, CDR2 SQIVND (reference sequence). Here the CDR3 DNA reads TGTGCCAGTAGGCCGACTAGCGTCCCCGGGGAGCTGTTTTTT. Residues: CASRPTSVPGELFF.

The gene calls are TRBV2 and TRBJ2-7, with 8 bases that match TRBD1. This CDR3 has 14 amino acids. CDR1 SNHLY and CDR2 FYNNEI come from the germline V gene. After removal of 6 bases from V and 2 bases from J, the junction contained 6 bases not matched to a gene. The CDR3 protein is CASSKRTGTYEQYF. The CDR3 DNA sequence: TGTGCCAGCAGCAAAAGGACAGGGACCTACGAGCAGTACTTC.

The sample holds one count of this clone. The V and J genes are TRBV18 and TRBJ2-7, with D perhaps matching TRBD1 (5 bases). Germline V gene data show CDR1 as KGHSH and CDR2 as LQKENI. This CDR3 has 14 amino acids. The V end lost 1 base, the J end lost 2 bases, and 9 bases lay between the germline ends. The CDR3 region has the DNA TGTGCCAGCTCACCACAGGCGGACACCTACGAGCAGTACTTC. Protein sequence: CASSPQADTYEQYF.

This clone has just a few counts. This chain connects TRBV4-1 to TRBJ2-3; 9 bases fit TRBD1. CDR1 is MGHRA and CDR2 is YSYEKL in the germline V gene. The CDR3 loop spans 17 amino acids. V lost 6 bases to trimming and J lost 4 bases; unmatched junction nucleotides: 14. CDR3 loop: CASRTITTGGASDTQYF. CDR3 DNA: TGCGCCAGCAGAACTATAACGACAGGGGGAGCGTCAGATACGCAGTATTTT.

The V gene is TRBV7-9, the J gene TRBJ2-7, with TRBD1 matching 9 bases. The CDR3 runs to 14 residues. CDR1 and CDR2 (germline): SEHNR, FQNEAQ (reference sequence). The J segment lost 4 bases and the V segment lost 6 bases, leaving 7 bases of the junction unmatched. The CDR3 nucleotides are TGTGCCAGCAGTTTCGGACAGGGGATTTACGAGCAGTACTTC. Encoded protein: CASSFGQGIYEQYF.

A few counts support this clone. This sequence joins TRBV28 and TRBJ1-2; 7 positions agree with TRBD1. Per germline, CDR1 MDHEN and CDR2 SYDVKM. Losses at the gene ends were 4 bases for V and 4 bases for J; bases not matched to a gene: 6. The CDR3 is 14 residues long. The CDR3 loop reads CASSSYRGGYGYTF. CDR3 DNA: TGTGCCAGCAGTTCATACAGGGGTGGCTATGGCTACACCTTC.

This clone has a handful of counts. The J gene is TRBJ2-7, the V gene TRBV7-8; 11 nucleotides line up with TRBD2. The J segment lost 7 bases and the V segment lost 5 bases, leaving 7 bases of the junction unmatched. CDR1 and CDR2 from the germline V gene are SGHVS and FQNEAQ. The CDR3 sequence is 14 residues long. The CDR3: CASSPTGTSGEQYF. Here the CDR3 DNA reads TGTGCCAGCAGCCCAACCGGGACTAGCGGAGAGCAGTACTTC.

The chain is built from TRBV19 and TRBJ1-2, with 9 positions matching TRBD1. The germline gives CDR1 LNHDA, CDR2 SQIVND (reference sequence). The J segment lost 2 bases and the V segment lost 1 base, leaving 14 bases of the junction unmatched. The CDR3 runs to 19 residues. DNA of the CDR3: TGTGCCAGTAGTATAGCCCTCCGGGACAGGGAAATACAGAACTATGGCTACACCTTC. Translated: CASSIALRDREIQNYGYTF.

This chain links TRBV7-7 with TRBJ2-7; 9 nucleotides line up with TRBD1. The CDR3 is 14 residues long. CDR1 SSHAT and CDR2 FNYEAQ come from the germline V gene (reference sequence). V trimming: 5 bases; J trimming: 0 bases; junction bases outside the gene matches: 2. CDR3 loop: CASSRDRASYEQYF. CDR3 DNA: TGTGCCAGCAGCCGGGACAGGGCCTCCTACGAGCAGTACTTC.

The chain is built from TRBV27 and TRBJ2-7, with 7 bases matching TRBD1. This CDR3 comprises 14 residues. Trimming removed 8 bases from V and 0 bases from J; junction bases left unmatched: 7. The germline V gene has CDR1 MNHEY and CDR2 SMNVEV (reference sequence). The CDR3 here is CASGKRDSSYEQYF. In nucleotides, the CDR3 is TGTGCCAGCGGCAAAAGGGACAGCTCCTACGAGCAGTACTTC.

This clone was detected only once. The chain links TRBV6-4 to TRBJ1-1, with TRBD1 matching 7 bases. With V trimmed by 6 bases and J by 4 bases, 8 bases remained unmatched. Per the germline V gene, CDR1 is MRHNA and CDR2 is SNTAGT. The length of the CDR3 is 14 residues. CDR3 nucleotide sequence: TGTGCCAGCAGAGAGACAGGGACCAGCACTGAAGCTTTCTTT. Amino acid sequence: CASRETGTSTEAFF.

The chain has TRBV30 and TRBJ2-5, with TRBD1 identical over 7 bases. V shed 3 bases and J 0 bases; nucleotides not matched to a gene: 7. The CDR3 loop spans 15 amino acids. Germline V gene sequence: CDR1 GTSNPN, CDR2 SVGIG (reference sequence). CDR3 nucleotides: TGTGCCTGGAGCCCGGGACAGAATGACCAAGAGACCCAGTACTTC. It yields the protein CAWSPGQNDQETQYF.

The chain uses TRBV2 and TRBJ2-3; 9 bases are shared with TRBD2. The CDR3 has 14 amino acids. The germline gives CDR1 SNHLY, CDR2 FYNNEI. The V gene end was trimmed by 6 bases and the J gene end by 5 bases; junction bases not matched to a gene: 6. The CDR3 spells CASRMAGGVDTQYF. The CDR3 DNA follows: TGTGCCAGCAGGATGGCGGGGGGGGTAGATACGCAGTATTTT. Variable domain in full (rest from reference TRBV2 and TRBJ2-3): EPEVTQTPSHQVTQMGQEVILRCVPISNHLYFYWYRQILGQKVEFLVSFYNNEISEKSEIFDDQFSVERPDGSNFTLKIRSTKLEDSAMYFCASRMAGGVDTQYFGPGTRLTVL.

The chain is built from TRBV4-2 and TRBJ1-1, with 9 bases that match TRBD1. CDR1 is LGHNA, CDR2 YNFKEQ, per germline. The trim removed 4 bases at V and 1 base at J, leaving 7 bases unmatched. This CDR3 is built from 16 residues. The CDR3 spells CASSRLTGQGNTEAFF. CDR3 nucleotides: TGTGCCAGCAGCCGCCTTACGGGACAGGGGAACACTGAAGCTTTCTTT.

The J gene is TRBJ2-1, the V gene TRBV6-4, with 9 bases matching TRBD1. Trimming at V came to 6 bases and at J to 9 bases, leaving 9 bases not matched to a gene. The CDR3 is 14 residues long. The germline gives CDR1 MRHNA, CDR2 SNTAGT. DNA for the CDR3: TGTGCCAGCAGCGAGGGACAGGGTATGGGTGAGCAGTTCTTC. Residues: CASSEGQGMGEQFF.

The rearrangement uses TRBV5-6 and TRBJ2-5; D might be TRBD1 (6 bases). Germline CDR1 reads SGHDT; CDR2 reads YYEEEE. Trimming shortened V by 1 base and J by 4 bases, and 14 bases separated the two germline ends. This CDR3 has 15 amino acids. CDR3 bases: TGTGCCAGCAGCTTGCGAGTATTAGGGGGAGAGACCCAGTACTTC. It is translated as CASSLRVLGGETQYF.

To note about this clone: Mismatch with germline at one junction end may stem from a read error. The chain combines TRBV7-9 with TRBJ1-1, with D tentatively TRBD1 (6 bases). CDR3 length equals 12 residues. The germline CDR1 and CDR2 sequences are SEHNR and FQNEAQ (reference sequence). CDR3 DNA: TGTTCCAGCAGCCCGGGGGGCGGCTCGGCTTTCTTT. Its translation is CSSSPGGGSAFF.